This is a list of T cell receptor beta chains from one sample in a study of cytomegalovirus exposure and HLA in healthy donors. The method was immunoSEQ multiplex PCR; TCRdb's version includes in-frame clones alone and lacks a portion of them. The sample contains 110,000 to 150,000 clones, about 76% of which appear only once. Sequencing was performed on PBMCs. These receptor sequences come from a man in his late teens or twenties in good health and CMV-seronegative. The CDR3 runs from the conserved cysteine through the conserved F or W. A D gene is named only where the DNA matches it firmly. Some rows mark clone size as missing; the rest say once, few, many or name a class of expanded clone.

j_call	v_call	d_call	clone_size	cdr3_aa	cdr3_nt
TRBJ1-1	TRBV19	-	-	CASSIRAGLNTEAFF	TGTGCCAGTAGTATAAGGGCAGGGTTGAACACTGAAGCTTTCTTT
TRBJ2-1	TRBV18	TRBD1	few	CASSPRTGAYNEQFF	TGTGCCAGCTCACCAAGGACAGGGGCATACAATGAGCAGTTCTTC
TRBJ2-7	TRBV15	TRBD1	once	CATSPPGRTGSYEQYF	TGTGCCACCAGCCCCCCGGGGCGGACAGGGTCCTACGAGCAGTACTTC
TRBJ2-5	TRBV7-2	-	-	CASSWEGGLQETQYF	TGTGCCAGCAGCTGGGAGGGGGGGCTGCAAGAGACCCAGTACTTC
TRBJ1-4	TRBV4-1	TRBD1	-	CASSQDRATGVTATNEKLFF	TGCGCCAGCAGCCAAGACAGGGCGACAGGGGTCACCGCAACTAATGAAAAACTGTTTTTT
TRBJ2-2	TRBV5-4	TRBD1	-	CASSPARQGMNTGELFF	TGTGCCAGCAGCCCTGCCCGACAGGGGATGAACACCGGGGAGCTGTTTTTT
TRBJ2-7	TRBV19	-	-	CASSIDREGRDEQYF	TGTGCCAGTAGTATAGATCGTGAGGGCCGAGACGAGCAGTACTTC
TRBJ2-1	TRBV11-2	-	-	CASSLRTTRTYNEQFF	TGTGCCAGCAGCTTACGGACTACCAGGACCTACAATGAGCAGTTCTTC
TRBJ2-7	TRBV14	TRBD2	-	CASSQDPGLAKNF	TGTGCCAGCAGCCAAGACCCGGGACTAGCCAAGAACTTC
TRBJ2-3	TRBV7-3	TRBD2	-	CASSRGGSTDTQYF	TGTGCCAGCAGCCGCGGGGGTAGCACAGATACGCAGTATTTT
TRBJ1-1	TRBV19	-	few	CASRNIDSLNTEAFF	TGTGCCAGTAGAAACATAGACAGTCTGAACACTGAAGCTTTCTTT
TRBJ1-2	TRBV10-2	-	-	CASSQTENYGYTF	TGCGCCAGCAGTCAAACCGAGAACTATGGCTACACCTTC
TRBJ2-6	TRBV4-1	-	-	CASSQGHSGANVLTF	TGCGCCAGCAGCCAAGGACACTCTGGGGCCAACGTCCTGACTTTC
TRBJ2-6	TRBV7-3	-	-	CASSLTPGLSSGANVLTF	TGTGCCAGCAGCTTAACGCCGGGACTGAGCTCTGGGGCCAACGTCCTGACTTTC
TRBJ2-7	TRBV28	TRBD2	-	CASRTSDYEQYF	TGTGCCAGCAGGACTAGCGACTACGAGCAGTACTTC
TRBJ1-3	TRBV6-1	-	once	CASSVGLSGNTIYF	TGTGCCAGCAGTGTGGGGCTTTCTGGAAACACCATATATTTT
TRBJ2-7	TRBV10-3	TRBD2	-	CAISDHGRGSSYEQYF	TGTGCCATCAGTGATCATGGGCGGGGGAGCTCCTACGAGCAGTACTTC
TRBJ2-5	TRBV18	TRBD2	once	CASSPVAGGEETQYF	TGTGCCAGCTCACCAGTAGCGGGGGGAGAAGAGACCCAGTACTTC
TRBJ2-2	TRBV27	-	-	CASSLSGDTGELFF	TGTGCCAGCAGTTTATCCGGGGACACCGGGGAGCTGTTTTTT
TRBJ1-2	TRBV7-6	TRBD1	few	CASSLGTGVFGYTF	TGTGCCAGCAGCTTAGGGACAGGGGTCTTTGGCTACACCTTC
TRBJ2-7	TRBV30	-	-	CAWLEEGLGYEQYF	TGTGCCTGGCTAGAGGAGGGGCTAGGGTACGAGCAGTACTTC
TRBJ2-2	TRBV5-1	-	-	CASSFNRESNTGELFF	TGCGCCAGCAGCTTTAACAGGGAATCGAACACCGGGGAGCTGTTTTTT
TRBJ1-2	TRBV2	-	-	CASRYSLNMYGYTF	TGTGCCAGCCGTTACAGCCTTAACATGTATGGCTACACCTTC
TRBJ1-6	TRBV7-8	-	few	CASSWSGQDNSPLHF	TGTGCCAGCAGCTGGTCGGGACAAGATAATTCCCCCCTCCACTTT
TRBJ2-7	TRBV19	TRBD2	-	CASRREFSYEQYF	TGTGCCAGCCGGCGGGAGTTCTCCTACGAGCAGTACTTC
TRBJ1-1	TRBV2	TRBD1	-	CASTPPGQGRNTEAFF	TGTGCCAGCACCCCCCCGGGACAGGGGCGGAACACTGAAGCTTTCTTT
TRBJ2-2	TRBV6-4	-	few	CASSAQGYAGELFF	TGTGCCAGCAGTGCCCAGGGGTACGCCGGGGAGCTGTTTTTT
TRBJ2-1	TRBV19	TRBD1	-	CASSPKRQGAYNEQFF	TGTGCCAGTAGTCCGAAGAGACAGGGGGCCTACAATGAGCAGTTCTTC
TRBJ2-2	TRBV6-5	TRBD2	few	CASSFIAGNTGELFF	TGTGCCAGCAGTTTCATAGCGGGGAACACCGGGGAGCTGTTTTTT
TRBJ1-1	TRBV7-8	TRBD1	-	CASLRGQGNTEAFF	TGTGCCAGCCTTCGCGGACAGGGGAACACTGAAGCTTTCTTT
TRBJ2-7	TRBV28	TRBD1	-	CASSGSGTGFYEQYF	TGTGCCAGCAGTGGATCCGGGACAGGGTTCTACGAGCAGTACTTC
TRBJ1-6	TRBV19	-	-	CASSIASPTYNSPLHF	TGTGCCAGTAGTATCGCCAGTCCGACCTATAATTCACCCCTCCACTTT
TRBJ2-5	TRBV19	TRBD1	-	CASSMDRAADETQYF	TGTGCCAGTAGTATGGACAGGGCGGCTGACGAGACCCAGTACTTC
TRBJ2-3	TRBV5-1	TRBD2	once	CASSPTSGSTDTQYF	TGCGCCAGCAGCCCCACTAGCGGGAGCACAGATACGCAGTATTTT
TRBJ2-7	TRBV28	-	-	CASSYPRPQLSSYEQYF	TGTGCCAGCAGTTACCCACGTCCACAGCTGAGCTCCTACGAGCAGTACTTC
TRBJ1-2	TRBV4-1	TRBD1	-	CASSQVLGQGARGNYGYTF	TGCGCCAGCAGCCAAGTTCTAGGACAGGGGGCGAGGGGGAACTATGGCTACACCTTC
TRBJ2-1	TRBV27	TRBD2	-	CASSLSIPGLADNEQFF	TGTGCCAGCAGTTTATCCATCCCGGGACTAGCGGATAATGAGCAGTTCTTC
TRBJ1-1	TRBV5-6	TRBD1	-	CASSPDRGSTEAFF	TGTGCCAGCAGCCCGGACAGGGGTAGCACTGAAGCTTTCTTT
TRBJ2-3	TRBV7-2	-	-	CASSLMAGRDTQYF	TGTGCCAGCAGCTTAATGGCGGGCAGGGATACGCAGTATTTT
TRBJ1-1	TRBV18	-	-	CASSPTGENTEAFF	TGTGCCAGCTCACCGACAGGAGAGAACACTGAAGCTTTCTTT
TRBJ2-7	TRBV11-3	-	few	CASSRGGSYEQYF	TGTGCCAGCAGCCGAGGGGGATCCTACGAGCAGTACTTC
TRBJ2-7	TRBV18	-	few	CASSDGRDEQYF	TGTGCCAGCTCGGACGGGCGGGACGAGCAGTACTTC